These T cell receptor beta chains were read from a single sample in a study of blood T cell repertoires in COVID-19. Assay used: immunoSEQ multiplex PCR; TCRdb lists only in-frame clones, some missing. The table lists about 220,000 clones, 80% to 90% of them singletons, with approximately 4.9% in the top ten. Sequenced: PBMCs or T cells enriched from blood (not recorded which). Receptors were obtained from a woman aged 45-60 years who had been exposed to COVID-19. The CDR3 runs from the conserved cysteine through the conserved F or W. The order of the fields is D gene, clone size, J gene, V gene, CDR3 protein, CDR3 DNA. A D gene is named only where the DNA matches it firmly. Some rows have no size entry. The others give once, few or many, or a class for an expanded clone.

D: TRBD1
size: NA
J: TRBJ1-3
V: TRBV7-9
CDR3: CASSSLQGAGGNTIYF
DNA: TGTGCCAGCAGCTCGTTGCAGGGGGCTGGAGGAAACACCATATATTTT

D: NA
size: once
J: TRBJ1-1
V: TRBV9
CDR3: CASSGSTGPNTEAFF
DNA: TGTGCCAGCAGCGGATCGACAGGCCCGAACACTGAAGCTTTCTTT

D: NA
size: NA
J: TRBJ1-4
V: TRBV28
CDR3: CASSPRRRASRGEKLFF
DNA: TGTGCCAGCAGTCCCCGCCGAAGGGCATCGAGAGGGGAAAAACTGTTTTTT

D: NA
size: NA
J: TRBJ1-6
V: TRBV27
CDR3: CASTHLRFGGLPSNSPLHF
DNA: TGTGCCAGCACCCATTTAAGGTTTGGGGGACTCCCTTCAAATTCACCCCTCCACTTT

D: TRBD2
size: NA
J: TRBJ2-3
V: TRBV10-2
CDR3: CASSESKRGALDTQYF
DNA: TGCGCCAGCAGTGAGTCGAAGCGGGGGGCCCTAGATACGCAGTATTTT

D: NA
size: NA
J: TRBJ1-6
V: TRBV11-2
CDR3: CASSPDGGLGSPLHF
DNA: TGTGCCAGCAGCCCCGACGGGGGTCTCGGTTCACCCCTCCACTTT

D: NA
size: NA
J: TRBJ1-4
V: TRBV19
CDR3: CASSIHYSPSLDEKLFF
DNA: TGTGCCAGTAGTATCCACTATAGTCCCTCACTGGATGAAAAACTGTTTTTT

D: NA
size: NA
J: TRBJ1-5
V: TRBV7-2
CDR3: CASSLVRAEGPQHF
DNA: TGTGCCAGCAGCTTAGTGCGGGCCGAGGGGCCCCAGCATTTT

D: NA
size: once
J: TRBJ1-3
V: TRBV5-6
CDR3: CASSSEVFSGNTIYF
DNA: TGTGCCAGCAGCTCAGAGGTTTTCTCTGGAAACACCATATATTTT

D: NA
size: NA
J: TRBJ1-6
V: TRBV19
CDR3: CASSPRQFSPLHF
DNA: TGTGCCAGTAGTCCCCGACAGTTTTCACCCCTCCACTTT

D: NA
size: NA
J: TRBJ2-1
V: TRBV2
CDR3: CASSEGTRDEQFF
DNA: TGTGCCAGCAGCGAAGGGACTCGGGATGAGCAGTTCTTC

D: TRBD1
size: once
J: TRBJ1-4
V: TRBV14
CDR3: CASSRRGTGAVRKLFF
DNA: TGTGCCAGCAGCCGAAGGGGGACAGGAGCGGTGCGAAAACTGTTTTTT

D: NA
size: NA
J: TRBJ1-5
V: TRBV4-3
CDR3: CARKRDGGLGQPQHF
DNA: TGCGCCAGAAAACGGGACGGGGGTTTGGGGCAGCCCCAGCATTTT

D: TRBD1
size: NA
J: TRBJ2-4
V: TRBV6-1
CDR3: CASSEAGGDHF
DNA: TGTGCCAGCAGTGAAGCAGGGGGCGATCACTTC

D: TRBD2
size: NA
J: TRBJ2-7
V: TRBV2
CDR3: CATYGSLTGDLPSGGSYEQYF
DNA: TGTGCTACTTACGGATCATTAACAGGGGACCTACCTAGCGGGGGCAGCTACGAGCAGTACTTC

D: TRBD1
size: NA
J: TRBJ1-1
V: TRBV25-1
CDR3: CASSASRGWGTEAFF
DNA: TGTGCCAGCAGTGCGTCCAGGGGGTGGGGCACTGAAGCTTTCTTT

D: NA
size: NA
J: TRBJ2-1
V: TRBV5-1
CDR3: CASSPVRGWDEQFF
DNA: TGCGCCAGCAGCCCCGTTCGGGGGTGGGATGAGCAGTTCTTC

D: NA
size: NA
J: TRBJ2-2
V: TRBV19
CDR3: CASSYTQLGDIERELFF
DNA: TGTGCCAGTAGTTACACTCAATTAGGGGACATCGAACGGGAGCTGTTTTTT

D: TRBD1
size: NA
J: TRBJ2-3
V: TRBV5-4
CDR3: CASSLDRGRTDTQYF
DNA: TGTGCCAGCAGCTTGGACAGGGGGCGCACAGATACGCAGTATTTT

D: NA
size: NA
J: TRBJ1-2
V: TRBV28
CDR3: CASSFRGSGYTF
DNA: TGTGCCAGCAGTTTCCGGGGTTCTGGCTACACCTTC

D: NA
size: few
J: TRBJ1-2
V: TRBV4-3
CDR3: CASSQATELYGYTF
DNA: TGCGCCAGCAGCCAAGCAACAGAACTCTATGGCTACACCTTC

D: TRBD1
size: once
J: TRBJ1-1
V: TRBV27
CDR3: CASSLAGTGNTEAFF
DNA: TGTGCCAGCAGTCTAGCCGGGACAGGGAACACTGAAGCTTTCTTT

D: NA
size: few
J: TRBJ1-1
V: TRBV30
CDR3: CAWSREGTEAFF
DNA: TGTGCCTGGAGCAGGGAAGGCACTGAAGCTTTCTTT

D: NA
size: NA
J: TRBJ2-5
V: TRBV5-6
CDR3: CASSLVGRAQETQYF
DNA: TGTGCCAGCAGCTTGGTAGGGAGAGCACAAGAGACCCAGTACTTC

D: NA
size: NA
J: TRBJ2-2
V: TRBV7-6
CDR3: CASSGTANTGELFF
DNA: TGTGCCAGCAGTGGTACAGCGAACACCGGGGAGCTGTTTTTT

D: NA
size: NA
J: TRBJ1-1
V: TRBV6-5
CDR3: CASSYSWARNTEAFF
DNA: TGTGCCAGCAGTTACAGTTGGGCCCGGAACACTGAAGCTTTCTTT

D: TRBD1
size: NA
J: TRBJ1-6
V: TRBV7-9
CDR3: CASSLQGIGNSPLHF
DNA: TGTGCCAGCAGTTTACAGGGGATCGGTAATTCACCCCTCCACTTT

D: NA
size: NA
J: TRBJ1-5
V: TRBV2
CDR3: CASSEGRVVGNQPRHF
DNA: TGTGCCAGCAGTGAAGGCAGGGTGGTGGGCAATCAGCCCCGGCATTTT

D: NA
size: NA
J: TRBJ1-1
V: TRBV27
CDR3: CASSVTGPGAEAFF
DNA: TGTGCCAGCAGCGTTACAGGGCCGGGCGCTGAAGCTTTCTTT

D: NA
size: NA
J: TRBJ1-6
V: TRBV28
CDR3: CASSPRGGDPLSSPLHF
DNA: TGTGCCAGCAGCCCTAGAGGGGGGGATCCGCTTTCTTCACCCCTCCACTTT

D: TRBD1
size: NA
J: TRBJ1-4
V: TRBV30
CDR3: CAWSVRLTGGNEKLFF
DNA: TGTGCCTGGAGTGTACGCCTGACAGGGGGTAATGAAAAACTGTTTTTT

D: TRBD2
size: once
J: TRBJ2-1
V: TRBV5-1
CDR3: CASSAGDLSYNEQFF
DNA: TGCGCCAGCAGCGCGGGGGACCTCTCCTACAATGAGCAGTTCTTC

D: NA
size: few
J: TRBJ2-5
V: TRBV19
CDR3: CASSWAPKETQYF
DNA: TGTGCCAGTTCCTGGGCGCCTAAAGAGACCCAGTACTTC

D: NA
size: NA
J: TRBJ2-7
V: TRBV5-1
CDR3: CASSLGFAYEQYF
DNA: TGCGCCAGCAGCCTCGGGTTTGCCTACGAGCAGTACTTC

D: NA
size: NA
J: TRBJ1-1
V: TRBV2
CDR3: CASSDTSTEAFF
DNA: TGTGCCAGCAGTGATACCAGCACTGAAGCTTTCTTT

D: NA
size: NA
J: TRBJ1-1
V: TRBV11-2
CDR3: CASSSRAEAFF
DNA: TGTGCCAGCAGCTCCCGTGCTGAAGCTTTCTTT

D: NA
size: NA
J: TRBJ2-3
V: TRBV10-2
CDR3: CASSESRTDTQYF
DNA: TGCGCCAGCAGTGAGTCGAGGACAGATACGCAGTATTTT

D: TRBD1
size: NA
J: TRBJ1-2
V: TRBV5-1
CDR3: CASNPTGWEGYTF
DNA: TGCGCCAGCAACCCGACAGGGTGGGAAGGCTACACCTTC

D: NA
size: NA
J: TRBJ1-2
V: TRBV5-6
CDR3: CASSLAQGLTYGYTF
DNA: TGTGCCAGCAGCTTGGCCCAGGGCCTGACCTATGGCTACACCTTC

D: NA
size: NA
J: TRBJ2-7
V: TRBV10-2
CDR3: CASSPHYEQYF
DNA: TGCGCCAGCAGTCCACATTACGAGCAGTACTTC

D: NA
size: NA
J: TRBJ1-3
V: TRBV29-1
CDR3: CSVERPGRGGNTIYF
DNA: TGCAGCGTTGAACGTCCGGGCCGAGGGGGAAACACCATATATTTT

D: TRBD1
size: NA
J: TRBJ2-1
V: TRBV11-2
CDR3: CASSFPPGTGGNEQFF
DNA: TGTGCCAGCAGCTTCCCTCCCGGGACAGGGGGCAATGAGCAGTTCTTC

D: NA
size: NA
J: TRBJ2-3
V: TRBV5-1
CDR3: CASSVGHSSDTQYF
DNA: TGCGCCAGCAGCGTGGGCCACTCCTCAGATACGCAGTATTTT

D: NA
size: few
J: TRBJ2-1
V: TRBV9
CDR3: CASSVEGKDNEQFF
DNA: TGTGCCAGCAGCGTAGAGGGGAAAGACAATGAGCAGTTCTTC

D: TRBD1
size: NA
J: TRBJ1-3
V: TRBV9
CDR3: CASSVGQGPGNTIYF
DNA: TGTGCCAGCAGCGTGGGACAGGGACCTGGAAACACCATATATTTT

D: TRBD1
size: NA
J: TRBJ1-3
V: TRBV5-1
CDR3: CASRLAGTGVSGNTIYF
DNA: TGCGCCAGCAGACTTGCCGGGACAGGGGTCTCAGGAAACACCATATATTTT

D: NA
size: NA
J: TRBJ2-7
V: TRBV7-2
CDR3: CASTLDRAYEQYF
DNA: TGTGCCAGCACGCTGGACAGAGCCTACGAGCAGTACTTC

D: NA
size: NA
J: TRBJ2-1
V: TRBV24-1
CDR3: CATSEGSTAYEQFF
DNA: TGTGCCACCAGTGAGGGCAGCACGGCCTATGAGCAGTTCTTC

D: TRBD1
size: NA
J: TRBJ1-1
V: TRBV15
CDR3: CATSKPQGPWAEAFF
DNA: TGTGCCACCAGCAAACCACAGGGGCCTTGGGCTGAAGCTTTCTTT

D: NA
size: few
J: TRBJ1-5
V: TRBV28
CDR3: CASSFGGSNQPQHF
DNA: TGTGCCAGCAGTTTTGGAGGGAGCAATCAGCCCCAGCATTTT

D: TRBD1
size: few
J: TRBJ1-1
V: TRBV19
CDR3: CASRPDRGRENTEAFF
DNA: TGTGCCAGTAGACCTGACAGGGGGAGGGAGAACACTGAAGCTTTCTTT

D: NA
size: few
J: TRBJ1-6
V: TRBV5-4
CDR3: CASSSAPGMESPLHF
DNA: TGTGCCAGCAGCTCTGCCCCAGGGATGGAGTCACCCCTCCACTTT